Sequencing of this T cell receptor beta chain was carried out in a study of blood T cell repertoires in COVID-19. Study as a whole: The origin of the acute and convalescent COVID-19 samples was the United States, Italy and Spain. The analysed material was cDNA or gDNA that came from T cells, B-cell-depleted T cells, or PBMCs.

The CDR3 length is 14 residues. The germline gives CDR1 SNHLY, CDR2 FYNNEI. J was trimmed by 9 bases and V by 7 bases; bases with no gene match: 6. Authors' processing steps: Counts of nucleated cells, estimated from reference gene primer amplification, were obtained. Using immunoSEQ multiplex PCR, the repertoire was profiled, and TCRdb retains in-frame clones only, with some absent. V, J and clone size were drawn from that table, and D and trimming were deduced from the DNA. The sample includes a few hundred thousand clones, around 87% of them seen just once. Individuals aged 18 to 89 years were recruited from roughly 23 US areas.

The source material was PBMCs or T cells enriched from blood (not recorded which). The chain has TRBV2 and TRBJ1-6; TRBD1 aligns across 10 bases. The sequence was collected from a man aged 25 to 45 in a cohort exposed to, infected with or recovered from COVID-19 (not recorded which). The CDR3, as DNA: TGTGCCAGCACCCAGACAGGGGGCGGTTCACCCCTCCACTTT. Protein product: CASTQTGGGSPLHF.